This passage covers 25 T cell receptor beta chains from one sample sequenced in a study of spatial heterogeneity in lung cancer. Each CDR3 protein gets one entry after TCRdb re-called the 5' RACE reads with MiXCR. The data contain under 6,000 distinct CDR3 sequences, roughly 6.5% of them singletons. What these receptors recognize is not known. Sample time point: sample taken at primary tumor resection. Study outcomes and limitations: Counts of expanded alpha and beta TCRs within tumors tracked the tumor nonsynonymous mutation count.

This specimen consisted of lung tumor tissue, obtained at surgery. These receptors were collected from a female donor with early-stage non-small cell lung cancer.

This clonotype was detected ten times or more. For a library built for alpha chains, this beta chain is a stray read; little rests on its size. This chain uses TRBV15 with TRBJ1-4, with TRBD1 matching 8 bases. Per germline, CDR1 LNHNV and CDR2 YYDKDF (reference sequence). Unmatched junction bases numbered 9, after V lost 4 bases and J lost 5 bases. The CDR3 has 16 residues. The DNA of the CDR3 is TGTGCCACCAGCACAAAACGCACAGGGGGGAATGAAAAACTGTTTTTT. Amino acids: CATSTKRTGGNEKLFF.

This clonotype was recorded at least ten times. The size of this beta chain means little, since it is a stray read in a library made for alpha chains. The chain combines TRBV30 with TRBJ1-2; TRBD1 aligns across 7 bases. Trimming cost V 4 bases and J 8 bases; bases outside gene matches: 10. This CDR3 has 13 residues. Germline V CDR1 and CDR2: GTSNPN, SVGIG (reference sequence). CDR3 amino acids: CAWNPTWGQGYTF. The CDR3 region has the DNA TGTGCCTGGAACCCCACCTGGGGACAGGGCTACACCTTC.

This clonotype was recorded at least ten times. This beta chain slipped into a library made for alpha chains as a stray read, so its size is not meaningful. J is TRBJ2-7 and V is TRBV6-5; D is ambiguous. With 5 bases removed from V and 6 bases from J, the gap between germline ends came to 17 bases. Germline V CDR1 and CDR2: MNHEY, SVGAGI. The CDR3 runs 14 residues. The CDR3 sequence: CASSATFGRLEQYV. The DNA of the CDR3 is TGTGCCAGCAGTGCGACCTTTGGCAGGCTCGAGCAGTACGTC.

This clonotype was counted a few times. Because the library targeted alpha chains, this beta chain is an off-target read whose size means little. DNA of the CDR3: TGCGCCAGCAGCTTAGGGGGGGCAGTCAATATCCGCACAGATACGCAGTATTTT. This codes for CASSLGGAVNIRTDTQYF. The chain links TRBV5-1 to TRBJ2-3; D may be TRBD2 (7 bases). V dropped 2 bases and J dropped 1 base, with 20 bases sitting between them. Looked up from germline, CDR1 is SGHRS and CDR2 is YFSETQ. This CDR3 is built from 18 residues.

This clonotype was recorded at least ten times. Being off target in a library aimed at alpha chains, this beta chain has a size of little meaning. The CDR3 protein is CSASSPNGRPLHF. In DNA form, the CDR3 reads TGCAGTGCTAGTTCCCCGAACGGTAGACCCCTCCACTTT. The chain employs TRBV20-1 and TRBJ1-6; D not resolved. There are 13 residues in the CDR3. Trimming took off 3 bases at V and 12 bases at J, with 15 bases between the two ends. The germline V gene encodes CDR1 DFQATT and CDR2 SNEGSKA (reference sequence).

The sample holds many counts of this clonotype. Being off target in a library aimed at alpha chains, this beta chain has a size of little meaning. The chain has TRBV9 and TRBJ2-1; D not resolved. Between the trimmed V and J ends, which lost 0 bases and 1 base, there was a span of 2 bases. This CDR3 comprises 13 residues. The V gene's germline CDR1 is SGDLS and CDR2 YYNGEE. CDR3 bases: TGTGCCAGCAGCGTAGGGTCCTACAATGAGCAGTTCTTC. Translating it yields CASSVGSYNEQFF.

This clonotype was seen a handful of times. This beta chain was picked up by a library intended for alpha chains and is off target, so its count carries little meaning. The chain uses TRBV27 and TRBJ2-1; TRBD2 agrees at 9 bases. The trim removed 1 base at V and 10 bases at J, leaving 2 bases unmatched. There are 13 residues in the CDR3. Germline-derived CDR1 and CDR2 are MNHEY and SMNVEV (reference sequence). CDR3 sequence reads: CASSLLLAGEQFF. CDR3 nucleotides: TGTGCCAGCAGTTTATTGCTAGCGGGGGAGCAGTTCTTC.

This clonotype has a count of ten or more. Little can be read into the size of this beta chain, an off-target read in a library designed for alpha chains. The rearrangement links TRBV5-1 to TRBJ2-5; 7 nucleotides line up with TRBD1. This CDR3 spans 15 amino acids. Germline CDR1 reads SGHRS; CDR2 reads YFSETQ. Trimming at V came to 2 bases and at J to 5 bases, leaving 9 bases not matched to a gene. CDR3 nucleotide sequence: TGCGCCAGCAGCTTCGACAGGGTTGGAATGGAGACCCAGTACTTC. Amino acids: CASSFDRVGMETQYF.

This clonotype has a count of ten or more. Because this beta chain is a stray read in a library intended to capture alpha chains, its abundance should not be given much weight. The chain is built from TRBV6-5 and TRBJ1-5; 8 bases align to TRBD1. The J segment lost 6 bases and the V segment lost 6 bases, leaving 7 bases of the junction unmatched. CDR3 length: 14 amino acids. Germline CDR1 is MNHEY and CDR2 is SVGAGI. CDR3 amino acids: CASRGGGTGQPQHF. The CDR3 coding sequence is TGTGCCAGCAGAGGGGGGGGGACAGGTCAGCCCCAGCATTTT.

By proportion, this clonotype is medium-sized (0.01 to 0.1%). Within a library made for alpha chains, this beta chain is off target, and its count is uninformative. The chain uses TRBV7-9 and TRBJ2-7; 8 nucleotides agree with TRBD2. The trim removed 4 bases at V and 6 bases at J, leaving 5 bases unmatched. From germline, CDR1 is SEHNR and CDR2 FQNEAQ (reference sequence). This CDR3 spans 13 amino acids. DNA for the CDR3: TGTGCCAGCAGCTCCGGGACTAGAGGCGAGCAGTACTTC. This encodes CASSSGTRGEQYF. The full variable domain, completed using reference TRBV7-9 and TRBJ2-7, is DTGVSQNPRHKITKRGQNVTFRCDPISEHNRLYWYRQTLGQGPEFLTYFQNEAQLEKSRLLSDRFSAERPKGSFSTLEIQRTEQGDSAMYLCASSSGTRGEQYFGPGTRLTVT.

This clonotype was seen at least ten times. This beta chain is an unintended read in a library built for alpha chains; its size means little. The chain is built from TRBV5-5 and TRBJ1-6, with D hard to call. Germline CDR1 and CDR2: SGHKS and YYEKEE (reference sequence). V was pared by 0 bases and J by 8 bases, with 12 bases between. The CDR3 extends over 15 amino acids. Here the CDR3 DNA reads TGTGCCAGCAGCTTGGAAGGGCGCCGGGATTCACCCCTCCACTTT. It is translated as CASSLEGRRDSPLHF.

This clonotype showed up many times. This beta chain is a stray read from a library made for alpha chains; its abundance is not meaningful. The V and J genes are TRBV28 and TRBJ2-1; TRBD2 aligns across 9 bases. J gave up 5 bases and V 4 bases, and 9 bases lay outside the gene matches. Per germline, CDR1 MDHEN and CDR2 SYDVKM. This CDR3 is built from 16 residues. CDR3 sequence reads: CASSSLSTSGHNEQFF. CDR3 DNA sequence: TGTGCCAGCAGTTCACTATCGACTAGCGGACACAATGAGCAGTTCTTC.

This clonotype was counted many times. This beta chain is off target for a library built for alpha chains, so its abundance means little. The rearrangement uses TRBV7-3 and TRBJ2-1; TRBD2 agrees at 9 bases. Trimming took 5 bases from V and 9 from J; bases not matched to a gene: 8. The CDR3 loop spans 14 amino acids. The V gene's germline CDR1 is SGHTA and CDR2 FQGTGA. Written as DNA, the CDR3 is TGTGCCAGCAGCCCCAGCGGGAGGAGGGGTGAGCAGTTCTTC. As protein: CASSPSGRRGEQFF.

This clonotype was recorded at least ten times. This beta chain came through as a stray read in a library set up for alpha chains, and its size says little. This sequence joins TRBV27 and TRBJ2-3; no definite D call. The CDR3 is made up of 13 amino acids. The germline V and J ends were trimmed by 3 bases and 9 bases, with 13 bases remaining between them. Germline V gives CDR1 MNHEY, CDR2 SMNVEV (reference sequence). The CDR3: CASSLKATLTQYF. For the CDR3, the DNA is TGTGCCAGCAGTTTGAAGGCCACTCTAACGCAGTATTTT.

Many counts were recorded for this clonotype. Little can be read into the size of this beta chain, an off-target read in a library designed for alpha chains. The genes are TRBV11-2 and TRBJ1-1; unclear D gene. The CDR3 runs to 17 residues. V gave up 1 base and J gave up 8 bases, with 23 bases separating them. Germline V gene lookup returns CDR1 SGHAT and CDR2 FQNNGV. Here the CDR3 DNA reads TGTGCCAGCAGCTTAGTTTCTGGTGTTGGTACCCTTTCAGAAGCTTTCTTT. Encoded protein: CASSLVSGVGTLSEAFF.

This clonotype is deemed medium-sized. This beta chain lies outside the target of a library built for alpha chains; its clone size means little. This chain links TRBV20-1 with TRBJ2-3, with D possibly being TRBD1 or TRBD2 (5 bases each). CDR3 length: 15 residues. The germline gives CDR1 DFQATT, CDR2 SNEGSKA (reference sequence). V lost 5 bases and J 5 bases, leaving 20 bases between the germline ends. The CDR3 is CSARPGTTLGDTQYF. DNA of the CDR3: TGCAGTGCTCGCCCCGGGACGACCCTGGGAGATACGCAGTATTTT.

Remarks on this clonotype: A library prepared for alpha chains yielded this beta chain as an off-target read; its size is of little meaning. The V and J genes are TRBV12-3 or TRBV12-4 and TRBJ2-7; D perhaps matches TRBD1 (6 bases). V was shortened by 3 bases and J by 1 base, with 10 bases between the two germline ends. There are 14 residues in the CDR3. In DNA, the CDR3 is TGTGCCAGCAGTTTCAGGGGCCTATCCTACGAGCAGTACTTC. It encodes CASSFRGLSYEQYF.

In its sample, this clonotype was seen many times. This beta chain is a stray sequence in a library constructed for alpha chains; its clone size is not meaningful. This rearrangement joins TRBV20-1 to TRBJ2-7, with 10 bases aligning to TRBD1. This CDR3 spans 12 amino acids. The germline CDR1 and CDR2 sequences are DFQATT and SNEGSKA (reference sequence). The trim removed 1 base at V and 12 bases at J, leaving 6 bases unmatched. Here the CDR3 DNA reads TGCAGTGCTAGAGGAGGACAGGGGGGTCGGTACGTC. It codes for CSARGGQGGRYV.

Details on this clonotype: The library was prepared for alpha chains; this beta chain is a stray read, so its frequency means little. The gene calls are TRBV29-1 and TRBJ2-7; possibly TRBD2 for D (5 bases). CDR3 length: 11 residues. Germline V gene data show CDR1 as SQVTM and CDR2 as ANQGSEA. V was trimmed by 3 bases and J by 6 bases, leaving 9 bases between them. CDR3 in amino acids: CSVDLGGEQYF. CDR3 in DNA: TGCAGCGTTGACCTAGGAGGCGAGCAGTACTTC.

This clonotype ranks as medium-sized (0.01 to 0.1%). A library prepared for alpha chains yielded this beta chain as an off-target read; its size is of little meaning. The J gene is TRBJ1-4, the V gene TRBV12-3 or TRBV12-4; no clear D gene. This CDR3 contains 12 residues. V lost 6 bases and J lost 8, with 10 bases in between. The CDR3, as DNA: TGTGCCAGCAGGGAGGCCGGGGAAAAACTGTTTTTT. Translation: CASREAGEKLFF.

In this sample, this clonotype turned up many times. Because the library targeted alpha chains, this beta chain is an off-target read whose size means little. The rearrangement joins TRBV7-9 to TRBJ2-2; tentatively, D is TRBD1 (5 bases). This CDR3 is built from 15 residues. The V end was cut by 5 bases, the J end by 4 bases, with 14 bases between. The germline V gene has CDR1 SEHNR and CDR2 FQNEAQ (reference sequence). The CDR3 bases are TGTGCCAGCAGCCCCCAGGGCAGGGTCACCGGGGAGCTGTTTTTT. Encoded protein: CASSPQGRVTGELFF.

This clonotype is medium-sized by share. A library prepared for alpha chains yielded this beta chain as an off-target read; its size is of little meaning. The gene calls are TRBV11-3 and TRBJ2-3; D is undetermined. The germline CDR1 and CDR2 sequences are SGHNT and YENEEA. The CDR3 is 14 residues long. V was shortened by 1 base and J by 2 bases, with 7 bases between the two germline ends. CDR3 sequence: CASSLVTVTDTQYF. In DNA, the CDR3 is TGTGCCAGCAGCTTAGTCACAGTCACAGATACGCAGTATTTT.

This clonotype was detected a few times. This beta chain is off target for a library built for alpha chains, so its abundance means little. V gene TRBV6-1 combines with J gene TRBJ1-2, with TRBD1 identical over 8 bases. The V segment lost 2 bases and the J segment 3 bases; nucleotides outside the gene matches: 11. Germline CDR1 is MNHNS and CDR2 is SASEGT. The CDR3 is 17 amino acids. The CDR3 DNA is TGTGCCAGCAGTGAAATGGGCAGGGGGCCTTTCGACTATGGCTACACCTTC. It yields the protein CASSEMGRGPFDYGYTF.

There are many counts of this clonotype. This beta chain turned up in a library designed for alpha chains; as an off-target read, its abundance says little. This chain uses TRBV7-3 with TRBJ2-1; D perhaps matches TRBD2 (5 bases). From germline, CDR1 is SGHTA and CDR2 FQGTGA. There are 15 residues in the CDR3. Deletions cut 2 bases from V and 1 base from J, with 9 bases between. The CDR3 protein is CASSLGSTSYNEQFF. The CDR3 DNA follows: TGTGCCAGCAGCTTAGGGAGTACGTCCTACAATGAGCAGTTCTTC.

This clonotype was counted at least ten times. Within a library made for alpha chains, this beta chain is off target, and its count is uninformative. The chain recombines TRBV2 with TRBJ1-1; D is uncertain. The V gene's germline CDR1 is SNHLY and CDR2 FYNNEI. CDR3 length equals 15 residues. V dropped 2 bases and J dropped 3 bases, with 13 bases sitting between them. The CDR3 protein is CASSELRGSDTEAFF. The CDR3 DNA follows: TGTGCCAGCAGTGAACTGCGGGGTTCGGACACTGAAGCTTTCTTT.